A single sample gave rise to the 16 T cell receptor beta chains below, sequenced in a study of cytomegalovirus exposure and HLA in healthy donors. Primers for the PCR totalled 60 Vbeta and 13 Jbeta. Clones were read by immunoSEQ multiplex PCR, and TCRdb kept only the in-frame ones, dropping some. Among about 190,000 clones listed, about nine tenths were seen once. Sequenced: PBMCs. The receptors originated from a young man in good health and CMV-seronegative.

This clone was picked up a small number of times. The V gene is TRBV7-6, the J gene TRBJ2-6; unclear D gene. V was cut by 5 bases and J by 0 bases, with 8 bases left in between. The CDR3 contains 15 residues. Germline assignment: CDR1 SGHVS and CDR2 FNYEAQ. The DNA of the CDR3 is TGTGCCAGCAGCCCAACAAACTCTGGGGCCAACGTCCTGACTTTC. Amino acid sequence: CASSPTNSGANVLTF.

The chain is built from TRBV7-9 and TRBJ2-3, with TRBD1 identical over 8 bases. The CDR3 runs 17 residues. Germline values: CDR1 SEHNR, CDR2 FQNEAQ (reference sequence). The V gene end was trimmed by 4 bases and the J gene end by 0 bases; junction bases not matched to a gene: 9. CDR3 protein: CASSSPTGTGSTDTQYF. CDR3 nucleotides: TGTGCCAGCAGCTCCCCCACAGGGACAGGTAGCACAGATACGCAGTATTTT.

The CDR3 nucleotides read TGTGCCAGCAGCTTGGGGACTACCTACGAGCAGTACTTC. Residues: CASSLGTTYEQYF. The chain employs TRBV5-4 and TRBJ2-7; weak D call: TRBD2 (6 bases). Germline V CDR1 and CDR2: SGHNT, YYREEE (reference sequence). The CDR3 covers 13 residues. The V end was cut by 0 bases, the J end by 2 bases, with 6 bases between. Complete variable domain (other parts from reference TRBV5-4 and TRBJ2-7): ETGVTQSPTHLIKTRGQQVTLRCSSQSGHNTVSWYQQALGQGPQFIFQYYREEENGRGNFPPRFSGLQFPNYSSELNVNALELDDSALYLCASSLGTTYEQYFGPGTRLTVT.

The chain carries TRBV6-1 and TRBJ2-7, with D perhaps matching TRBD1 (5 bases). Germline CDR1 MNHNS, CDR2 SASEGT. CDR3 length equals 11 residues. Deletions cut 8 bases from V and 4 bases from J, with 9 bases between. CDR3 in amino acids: CASGNRYEQYF. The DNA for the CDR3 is TGTGCCAGCGGGAACAGGTACGAGCAGTACTTC.

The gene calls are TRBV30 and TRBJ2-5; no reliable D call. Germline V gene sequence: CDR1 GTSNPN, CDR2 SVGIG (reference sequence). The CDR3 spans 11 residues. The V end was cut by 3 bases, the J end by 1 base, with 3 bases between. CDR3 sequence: CAWSSQETQYF. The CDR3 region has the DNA TGTGCCTGGAGCTCCCAAGAGACCCAGTACTTC.

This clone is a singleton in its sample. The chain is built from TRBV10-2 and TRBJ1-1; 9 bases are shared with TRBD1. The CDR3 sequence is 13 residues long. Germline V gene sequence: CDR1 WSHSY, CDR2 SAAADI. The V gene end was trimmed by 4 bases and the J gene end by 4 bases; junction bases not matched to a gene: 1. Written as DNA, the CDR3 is TGCGCCAGCAGTGGGACAGGGGTCACTGAAGCTTTCTTT. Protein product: CASSGTGVTEAFF.

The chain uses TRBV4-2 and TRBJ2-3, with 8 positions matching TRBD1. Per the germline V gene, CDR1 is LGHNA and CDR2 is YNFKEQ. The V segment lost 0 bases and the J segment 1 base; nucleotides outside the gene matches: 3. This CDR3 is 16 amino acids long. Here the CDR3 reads CASSQDPTGGTDTQYF. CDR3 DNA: TGTGCCAGCAGCCAAGACCCGACAGGGGGCACAGATACGCAGTATTTT.

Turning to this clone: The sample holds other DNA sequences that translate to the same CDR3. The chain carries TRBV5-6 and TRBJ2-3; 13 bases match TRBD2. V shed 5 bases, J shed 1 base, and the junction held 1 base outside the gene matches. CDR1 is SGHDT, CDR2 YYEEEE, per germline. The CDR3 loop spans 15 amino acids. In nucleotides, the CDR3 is TGTGCCAGCAGTGGACTAGCGGGAGGCACAGATACGCAGTATTTT. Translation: CASSGLAGGTDTQYF.

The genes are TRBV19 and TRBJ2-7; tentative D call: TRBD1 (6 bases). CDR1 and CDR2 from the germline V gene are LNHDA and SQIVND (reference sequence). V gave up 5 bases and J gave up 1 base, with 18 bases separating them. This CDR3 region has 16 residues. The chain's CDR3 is CASSSPRGKLSYEQYF. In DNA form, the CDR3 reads TGTGCCAGTAGTTCCCCCAGGGGTAAGCTATCCTACGAGCAGTACTTC. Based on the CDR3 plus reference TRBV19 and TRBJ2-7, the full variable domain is DGGITQSPKYLFRKEGQNVTLSCEQNLNHDAMYWYRQDPGQGLRLIYYSQIVNDFQKGDIAEGYSVSREKKESFPLTVTSAQKNPTAFYLCASSSPRGKLSYEQYFGPGTRLTVT.

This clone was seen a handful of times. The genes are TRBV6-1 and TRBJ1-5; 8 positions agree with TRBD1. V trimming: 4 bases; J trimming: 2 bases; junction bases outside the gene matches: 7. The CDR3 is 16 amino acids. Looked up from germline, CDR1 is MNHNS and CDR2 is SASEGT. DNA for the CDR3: TGTGCCAGCAGTGTAGTCACAGGGGGTGGCAATCAGCCCCAGCATTTT. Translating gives CASSVVTGGGNQPQHF.

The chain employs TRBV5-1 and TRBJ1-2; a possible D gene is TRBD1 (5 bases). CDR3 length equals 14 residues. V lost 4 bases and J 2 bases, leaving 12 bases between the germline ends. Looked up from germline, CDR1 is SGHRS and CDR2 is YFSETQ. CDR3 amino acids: CASSRSRANYGYTF. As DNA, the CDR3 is TGCGCCAGCAGCCGGTCCAGGGCAAACTATGGCTACACCTTC.

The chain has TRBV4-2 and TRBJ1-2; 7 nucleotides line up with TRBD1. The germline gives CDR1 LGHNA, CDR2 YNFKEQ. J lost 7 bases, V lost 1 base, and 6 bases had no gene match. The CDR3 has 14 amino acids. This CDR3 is CASSQADRDRGYTF. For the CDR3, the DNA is TGTGCCAGCAGCCAAGCTGACAGGGATCGTGGCTACACCTTC.

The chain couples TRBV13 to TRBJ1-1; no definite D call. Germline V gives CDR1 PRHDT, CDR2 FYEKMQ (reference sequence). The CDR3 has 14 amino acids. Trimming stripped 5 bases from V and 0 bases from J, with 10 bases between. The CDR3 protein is CASSPRTMNTEAFF. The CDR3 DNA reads TGTGCCAGCAGCCCTAGAACCATGAACACTGAAGCTTTCTTT.

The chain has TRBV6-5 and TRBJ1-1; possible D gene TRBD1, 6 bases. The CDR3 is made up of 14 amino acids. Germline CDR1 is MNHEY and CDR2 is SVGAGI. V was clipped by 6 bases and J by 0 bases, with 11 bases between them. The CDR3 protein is CASSTDSLNTEAFF. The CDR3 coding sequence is TGTGCCAGCAGCACGGACAGCTTGAACACTGAAGCTTTCTTT.

In DNA form, the CDR3 reads TGTGCCAGCAGCGGAAATAGTCACCTTGGCGGGGAGCTGTTTTTT. Translation: CASSGNSHLGGELFF. J is TRBJ2-2 and V is TRBV9; the D is unclear. The germline V gene has CDR1 SGDLS and CDR2 YYNGEE. The V end lost 3 bases, the J end lost 7 bases, and 16 bases lay between the germline ends. The CDR3 is 15 residues long.

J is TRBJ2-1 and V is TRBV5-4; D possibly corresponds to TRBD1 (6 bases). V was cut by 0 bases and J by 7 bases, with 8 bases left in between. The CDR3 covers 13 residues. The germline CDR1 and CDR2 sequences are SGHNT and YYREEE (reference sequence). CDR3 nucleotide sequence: TGTGCCAGCAGCTTGGACAGGGAGAATGAGCAGTTCTTC. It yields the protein CASSLDRENEQFF.